This T cell receptor (beta chain) came from a study of molecular identifiers for immune sequencing clone quantification. The table lists this clonotype with many counts. V gave up 3 bases and J gave up 4 bases, with 1 base separating them. Germline CDR1 is LNHDA and CDR2 is SQIVND (reference sequence). The CDR3 runs 12 residues. TCRdb itself ran the PCR reads through MiXCR, one entry per CDR3 protein. The sample includes around 43,000 distinct CDR3 sequences, about 19% of them seen just once. This chain joins TRBV19 and TRBJ2-6; unclear D gene. The sequence was collected from a human donor in good health. Some libraries in this study had Jurkat cell RNA spiked in. Sequencing was carried out using naive CD8+ T cells from blood, with Jurkat cell RNA spiked in. Subset specified: FACS-sorted CD8+CD4-CCR7+CD45RA+ naive T cells. The CDR3 here is CASSIGANVLTF. The DNA for the CDR3 is TGTGCCAGTAGTATCGGGGCCAACGTCCTGACTTTC.